The 5 T cell receptor beta chains presented below share a single source sample, sequenced in a study of blood T cell repertoires in COVID-19. Only in-frame clones appear in the TCRdb table, and some are missing; sequencing was by immunoSEQ multiplex PCR. The table has about 250,000 clones, 84% seen once; the top ten hold under 4.5%. The sequenced sample was peripheral blood. Receptors were obtained from a man aged 50-59 years with acute or convalescent COVID-19.

The chain is built from TRBV5-3 and TRBJ1-5; possible D gene TRBD1, 6 bases. TRBV5-3 has ORF status, its function being uncertain. There are 15 residues in the CDR3. V was trimmed by 4 bases and J by 0 bases, leaving 11 bases between them. CDR3 bases: TGTGCCAGAAGCGCGGACAGTAATAGCAATCAGCCCCAGCATTTT. This encodes CARSADSNSNQPQHF.

This chain joins TRBV4-1 and TRBJ2-7, with 12 bases aligning to TRBD2. With 2 bases clipped from V and 2 bases from J, the junction kept 1 base outside the gene matches. The CDR3 is 15 residues long. Germline loops: CDR1 MGHRA, CDR2 YSYEKL. The CDR3 DNA reads TGCGCCAGCAGCCAAACTAGCGGGGGGCCCTACGAGCAGTACTTC. As protein: CASSQTSGGPYEQYF.

This sequence joins TRBV9 and TRBJ1-3, with 7 bases that match TRBD1. The CDR3 runs 17 residues. V trimming: 2 bases; J trimming: 2 bases; junction bases outside the gene matches: 10. Germline CDR1 and CDR2: SGDLS and YYNGEE. This chain's CDR3 is CASSVTPADRPGNTIYF. DNA for the CDR3: TGTGCCAGCAGCGTTACTCCAGCGGACAGGCCTGGAAACACCATATATTTT.

The CDR3 sequence is CATSTHGWEKLFF. DNA for the CDR3: TGTGCCACCAGCACGCACGGGTGGGAAAAACTGTTTTTT. This sequence joins TRBV15 and TRBJ1-4; D is ambiguous. Germline V CDR1 and CDR2: LNHNV, YYDKDF (reference sequence). Trimming cost V 4 bases and J 8 bases, with 11 bases left between them. This CDR3 comprises 13 residues. The entire variable domain, with the rest obtained from reference TRBV15 and TRBJ1-4, is as follows: DAMVIQNPRYQVTQFGKPVTLSCSQTLNHNVMYWYQQKSSQAPKLLFHYYDKDFNNEADTPDNFQSRRPNTSFCFLDIRSPGLGDTAMYLCATSTHGWEKLFFGSGTQLSVL.

The rearrangement uses TRBV9 and TRBJ1-1; 8 bases line up with TRBD1. The ends lost 2 bases at V and 8 bases at J; junction bases unmatched: 11. Germline-derived CDR1 and CDR2 are SGDLS and YYNGEE. The CDR3 extends over 15 amino acids. CDR3 sequence (DNA): TGTGCCAGCAGCGTCCGGGACAGGTTATTCGAAGAAGCTTTCTTT. Translated, it gives CASSVRDRLFEEAFF.